These T cell receptor beta chains were read from a single sample in a study of T cell changes during pregnancy in multiple sclerosis. Assay used: immunoSEQ multiplex PCR; TCRdb lists only in-frame clones, some missing. The repertoire consists of tens of thousands of clones, with 85% to 95% occurring once and the leading ten covering 3% to 3.5%. Sequencing was performed on CD8+ T cells from peripheral blood mononuclear cells, taken in the third trimester of pregnancy. These receptors came from a female donor in good health, enrolled as a control in a pregnancy study. Each CDR3 is given with its conserved first and last residue. The D gene is left open where the match is weak. Some rows have no size entry. The others give once, few or many, or a class for an expanded clone.

>TRBJ2-3|NA|TRBV5-4|TRBD2|15
CASSLAGGGADTQYF
TGTGCCAGCAGCTTAGCGGGGGGCGGGGCAGATACGCAGTATTTT
>TRBJ2-1|NA|TRBV7-8|NA|15
CASSGTGDGVFEQFF
TGTGCCAGCAGCGGGACGGGGGACGGGGTGTTTGAGCAGTTCTTC
>TRBJ1-2|NA|TRBV9|NA|13
CASTGGLSDGYTF
TGTGCCAGCACGGGCGGGTTATCCGATGGCTACACCTTC
>TRBJ2-5|NA|TRBV9|TRBD1|12
CASSAPGQGPYF
TGTGCCAGCAGCGCGCCCGGACAGGGCCCGTACTTC
>TRBJ1-6|NA|TRBV6-4|NA|12
CASSEGRPPLHF
TGTGCCAGCAGTGAGGGGAGGCCACCCCTCCACTTT
>TRBJ2-7|NA|TRBV30|NA|14
CAWMLGEGLREQYF
TGTGCCTGGATGTTGGGAGAGGGTTTGAGGGAGCAGTACTTC
>TRBJ2-1|NA|TRBV4-1|TRBD2|16
CASSQEALAGVNEQFF
TGCGCCAGCAGCCAAGAAGCACTAGCGGGGGTAAATGAGCAGTTCTTC
>TRBJ1-2|NA|TRBV7-9|NA|14
CASSPDQGPSGYTF
TGTGCCAGCAGCCCAGACCAGGGGCCAAGTGGCTACACCTTC
>TRBJ2-3|NA|TRBV7-6|NA|16
CARERSGRYRTDTQYF
TGTGCCAGAGAGCGGTCGGGCAGGTATCGCACAGATACGCAGTATTTT
>TRBJ1-2|NA|TRBV30|NA|13
CAWWFAAGDGYTF
TGTGCCTGGTGGTTTGCGGCAGGGGATGGCTACACCTTC
>TRBJ1-1|NA|TRBV6-1|NA|13
CASSQIGYTEAFF
TGTGCCAGCAGTCAGATCGGGTACACTGAAGCTTTCTTT
>TRBJ1-1|once|TRBV19|NA|15
CASSAMTRGSTEAFF
TGTGCCAGTAGTGCCATGACGCGGGGGAGCACTGAAGCTTTCTTT
>TRBJ1-4|NA|TRBV7-9|NA|16
CASSSIDRATNEKLFF
TGTGCCAGCAGCTCGATCGACAGAGCAACTAATGAAAAACTGTTTTTT
>TRBJ2-7|NA|TRBV13|TRBD2|16
CASSPESAAGSSKQYF
TGTGCCAGCAGCCCCGAGTCCGCAGCGGGGAGCTCTAAGCAGTACTTC
>TRBJ2-2|NA|TRBV9|TRBD2|16
CASSGGTSLSAGELFF
TGTGCCAGCAGCGGCGGGACTAGCTTGTCCGCCGGGGAGCTGTTTTTT
>TRBJ2-2|once|TRBV25-1|NA|14
CASSLTGMAGELFF
TGTGCCAGCAGCCTGACAGGCATGGCCGGGGAGCTGTTTTTT
>TRBJ2-3|NA|TRBV7-3|TRBD1|15
CASSYTGGTADTQYF
TGTGCCAGCAGCTATACAGGGGGTACCGCAGATACGCAGTATTTT
>TRBJ1-1|NA|TRBV9|NA|15
CASSVDNRWDTEAFF
TGTGCCAGCAGCGTAGACAACAGGTGGGACACTGAAGCTTTCTTT
>TRBJ1-1|NA|TRBV13|NA|15
CASSLYSGPNTEAFF
TGTGCCAGCAGCTTATACTCTGGGCCGAACACTGAAGCTTTCTTT
>TRBJ1-2|NA|TRBV27|NA|12
CASSDMNYGYTF
TGTGCCAGCAGTGACATGAACTATGGCTACACCTTC
>TRBJ1-1|NA|TRBV30|NA|14
CAWSTSQGNTEAFF
TGTGCCTGGAGTACCTCCCAGGGGAACACTGAAGCTTTCTTT
>TRBJ2-7|NA|TRBV7-9|NA|15
CASSARGLTTYEQYF
TGTGCCAGCAGCGCCCGGGGACTTACGACCTACGAGCAGTACTTC
>TRBJ2-3|NA|TRBV7-9|NA|16
CASSPRDSLNTDTQYF
TGTGCCAGCAGCCCAAGAGACAGCCTTAACACAGATACGCAGTATTTT
>TRBJ1-2|NA|TRBV5-6|NA|18
CASSSNSHTGTLNYGYTF
TGTGCCAGCAGCTCCAATTCTCATACAGGGACCCTTAACTATGGCTACACCTTC
>TRBJ2-7|NA|TRBV4-2|TRBD2|14
CASSQGLGTYEQYF
TGTGCCAGCAGCCAGGGACTAGGGACCTACGAGCAGTACTTC
>TRBJ1-5|once|TRBV27|NA|15
CASSLSGGARQPQHF
TGTGCCAGCAGTTTATCGGGGGGGGCGAGGCAGCCCCAGCATTTT
>TRBJ2-5|NA|TRBV27|TRBD1|15
CASRNRGDSLETQYF
TGTGCCAGCAGAAACAGGGGGGATTCTTTAGAGACCCAGTACTTC
>TRBJ2-5|NA|TRBV7-9|TRBD1|16
CASSLEGQGVGETQYF
TGTGCCAGCAGCTTAGAGGGACAGGGGGTAGGGGAGACCCAGTACTTC
>TRBJ2-6|NA|TRBV6-1|NA|15
CASSEGASGANVLTF
TGTGCCAGCAGTGAAGGCGCCTCTGGGGCCAACGTCCTGACTTTC
>TRBJ2-3|once|TRBV9|TRBD2|15
CASSPSGGKADTQYF
TGTGCCAGCAGCCCCTCGGGGGGGAAAGCAGATACGCAGTATTTT
>TRBJ2-1|NA|TRBV7-9|NA|13
CASSFRREDEQFF
TGTGCCAGCAGCTTTCGCAGGGAGGATGAGCAGTTCTTC
>TRBJ2-7|NA|TRBV6-5|NA|13
CASSYSNTYEQYF
TGTGCCAGCAGTTACTCTAACACCTACGAGCAGTACTTC
>TRBJ2-5|NA|TRBV4-3|TRBD1|16
CASSQDRTGTEETQYF
TGCGCCAGCAGCCAAGATCGGACAGGGACTGAGGAGACCCAGTACTTC
>TRBJ1-4|once|TRBV4-3|TRBD1|16
CASSQDLQGADEKLFF
TGCGCCAGCAGCCAAGATTTGCAGGGGGCGGATGAAAAACTGTTTTTT
>TRBJ1-4|NA|TRBV27|TRBD1|14
CASSSWDRVEKLFF
TGTGCCAGCAGTTCCTGGGACAGGGTTGAAAAACTGTTTTTT
>TRBJ1-1|NA|TRBV4-1|TRBD1|12
CASSPDRDEAFF
TGCGCCAGCAGTCCGGACAGGGATGAAGCTTTCTTT
>TRBJ1-1|NA|TRBV5-6|TRBD1|16
CASSLASGGWNTEAFF
TGTGCCAGCAGCTTGGCGTCAGGGGGCTGGAACACTGAAGCTTTCTTT
>TRBJ2-5|few|TRBV5-6|NA|13
CASSLGREETQYF
TGTGCCAGCAGCTTGGGGAGGGAAGAGACCCAGTACTTC
>TRBJ1-1|once|TRBV9|TRBD1|16
CASSSNRDRADTEAFF
TGTGCCAGCAGTTCCAACCGGGACAGGGCGGACACTGAAGCTTTCTTT
>TRBJ1-2|NA|TRBV25-1|TRBD1|17
CASSDLPSGGLNYGYTF
TGTGCCAGCAGTGATTTACCCTCAGGGGGCCTTAACTATGGCTACACCTTC
>TRBJ1-3|NA|TRBV6-6|NA|16
CASSPDSSVSGNTIYF
TGTGCCAGCAGCCCAGACTCGTCCGTTTCTGGAAACACCATATATTTT
>TRBJ2-7|NA|TRBV5-1|NA|13
CASSTQGPHEQYF
TGCGCCAGCAGTACGCAGGGTCCCCACGAGCAGTACTTC
>TRBJ1-5|NA|TRBV2|NA|12
CASTGGFQPQHF
TGTGCCAGCACCGGGGGGTTCCAGCCCCAGCATTTT
>TRBJ1-2|NA|TRBV29-1|NA|11
CSVEARRGYTF
TGCAGCGTTGAGGCCCGGCGGGGCTACACCTTC